The 26 T cell receptor beta chains given below trace back to one sample, sequenced in a study of T cells in women clearing cervical HPV infection. Assay: immunoSEQ multiplex PCR; the TCRdb copy retains only in-frame clones and omits some. The sample totals about 30,000 clones. What was sequenced was blood buffy coat. These TCRs come from a woman aged 18 to 75 with a cervical HPV16 infection that either progressed to CIN3+ or cleared (not recorded which).

Notes on this clone: The DNA ends 3 residues before the CDR3 does, and the rest of the CDR3 is filled in from the germline J gene. The chain is built from TRBV7-3 and TRBJ2-3, with D tentatively TRBD2 (6 bases). This CDR3 has 13 amino acids. The germline CDR1 and CDR2 sequences are SGHTA and FQGTGA. The chain's CDR3 is CASSSGLQETQYF. The covered CDR3 bases are TGTGCCAGCAGCTCGGGACTCCAAGAGACG.

As to this clone: The CDR3 end is not reached by the read, which stops 3 residues before it; the germline J gene fills it in. The chain carries TRBV30 and TRBJ2-5, with 7 bases aligning to TRBD1. The CDR3 is made up of 13 amino acids. Germline V gives CDR1 GTSNPN, CDR2 SVGIG (reference sequence). V lost 2 bases, J lost 2 bases, and 2 bases stayed unmatched. Incomplete CDR3 DNA: TGTGCCTGGAGTAGGGACAGACAAGAGACC. Protein: CAWSRDRQET. The CDR3 as a whole reads CAWSRDRQETQYF.

Concerning this clone itself: The sequence runs out 3 residues before the end of the CDR3; the remainder is reconstructed from the germline J gene. The chain carries TRBV7-6 and TRBJ1-2; TRBD1 aligns across 9 bases. The CDR3 is made up of 12 amino acids. Looked up from germline, CDR1 is SGHVS and CDR2 is FNYEAQ. CDR3 loop: CASSLGDRDYTF. CDR3 DNA, as far as it was read: TGTGCCAGCAGCTTAGGGGACAGGGAC. Looking up the rest from reference TRBV7-6 and TRBJ1-2 gives the full variable domain: GAGVSQSPRYKVTKRGQDVALRCDPISGHVSLYWYRQALGQGPEFLTYFNYEAQQDKSGLPNDRFSAERPEGSISTLTIQRTEQRDSAMYRCASSLGDRDYTFGSGTRLTVV.

Comments on this clone: The observed sequence ends 3 residues before the CDR3 terminus, with the missing tail filled in from the germline J gene. The rearrangement joins TRBV5-4 to TRBJ2-1, with D tentatively TRBD2 (6 bases). This CDR3 region has 14 residues. The germline V and J ends were trimmed by 0 bases and 5 bases, with 9 bases remaining between them. Germline CDR1 and CDR2: SGHNT and YYREEE (reference sequence). The CDR3 here is CASSLERVDNEQFF. CDR3 DNA (partial): TGTGCCAGCAGCTTGGAGCGGGTAGACAATGAG.

CDR3 protein: CASSPGQGPAYGYTF. Partial CDR3 DNA: TGTGCCAGCTCACCAGGACAGGGGCCGGCCTATGGC. The rearrangement links TRBV18 to TRBJ1-2; 9 bases align to TRBD1. Read sequence stops 3 residues before the CDR3 end, and the germline J gene provides the missing end. CDR1 is KGHSH, CDR2 LQKENI, per germline. The trim removed 2 bases at V and 4 bases at J, leaving 5 bases unmatched. The CDR3 is made up of 15 amino acids.

In the case of this clone: The sequenced fragment ends 3 residues before the CDR3 boundary, so the rest is inferred from the germline J gene. The V gene is TRBV20-1, the J gene TRBJ2-7, with a tentative D call TRBD1 (5 bases). CDR3 length equals 12 residues. Trimming left V 2 bases short and J 3 bases short, with 8 bases between. Per germline, CDR1 DFQATT and CDR2 SNEGSKA (reference sequence). CDR3 loop: CSARQGSYEQYF. CDR3 DNA, as far as it was read: TGCAGTGCTAGACAGGGCAGCTACGAG.

A remark on this clone: Read sequence stops 3 residues before the CDR3 end, and the germline J gene provides the missing end. V and J are TRBV5-1 and TRBJ2-5; 9 positions agree with TRBD1. CDR1 and CDR2 (germline): SGHRS, YFSETQ. CDR3 length: 14 amino acids. The trim removed 0 bases at V and 5 bases at J, leaving 2 bases unmatched. The CDR3 spells CASSLDRGRETQYF. The DNA read from the CDR3 is TGCGCCAGCAGCTTGGACAGGGGGCGTGAGACC.

CDR3 in amino acids: CASSQGTNYGYTF. CDR3 DNA, as far as it was read: TGTGCCAGCAGTCAGGGGACTAACTATGGC. The chain carries TRBV3-1 (or the pseudogene TRBV3-2) and TRBJ1-2, with a tentative D call TRBD1 (6 bases). The DNA ends 3 residues before the CDR3 does, and the rest of the CDR3 is filled in from the germline J gene. Germline values: CDR1 LGHDT, CDR2 YNNKEL (reference sequence). Trimming pared 6 bases from V and 0 bases from J, leaving 8 bases between. This CDR3 has 13 residues.

About this clone: The CDR3 end lies 3 residues beyond the end of the read and is filled in from the germline J gene. The chain recombines TRBV11-2 with TRBJ2-3; perhaps TRBD1 as D (5 bases). Deletions cut 0 bases from V and 7 bases from J, with 8 bases between. Germline V gene sequence: CDR1 SGHAT, CDR2 FQNNGV. The CDR3 runs 13 residues. CDR3 sequence reads: CASSLDREHTQYF. The CDR3 bases that were read are TGTGCCAGCAGCTTAGACAGGGAACATACG.

Turning to this clone: Coverage ceases 3 residues before the CDR3 finishes, and the germline J gene fills in the end. This sequence joins TRBV5-3 and TRBJ2-7; 10 nucleotides match TRBD2. TRBV5-3 is recorded as an ORF, its role being uncertain. The trim removed 4 bases at V and 3 bases at J, leaving 16 bases unmatched. This CDR3 is built from 18 residues. CDR3 DNA, as far as it was read: TGTGCCAGAAGCACCGAGAAGGCTAGCGGGAGTCTTTACTACGAG. It is translated as CARSTEKASGSLYYE. The CDR3, in full, reads CARSTEKASGSLYYEQYF.

A remark on this clone: From the germline J gene comes the end of the CDR3, since the read stops 3 residues before it. The chain links TRBV18 to TRBJ1-5, with D possibly being TRBD1 (5 bases). CDR3 length: 14 amino acids. The V end lost 3 bases, the J end lost 5 bases, and 11 bases lay between the germline ends. Germline CDR1 reads KGHSH; CDR2 reads LQKENI. Here the CDR3 reads CASSPGGAYQPQHF. The DNA read from the CDR3 is TGTGCCAGCTCACCGGGTGGGGCCTATCAGCCC.

Comments on this clone: The sequenced fragment ends 3 residues before the CDR3 boundary, so the rest is inferred from the germline J gene. The chain recombines TRBV19 with TRBJ1-6; a weak D match, TRBD1 (6 bases). In germline, CDR1 is LNHDA, CDR2 SQIVND (reference sequence). The length of the CDR3 is 14 residues. This CDR3 is CASSTTGFEVPLHF. The DNA read from the CDR3 is TGTGCCAGTAGTACGACAGGTTTCGAGGTTCCC.

In regard to this clone: The DNA ends 3 residues before the CDR3 does, and the rest of the CDR3 is filled in from the germline J gene. V usage is TRBV7-2 and J usage is TRBJ2-1; tentative D call: TRBD2 (7 bases). Germline loops: CDR1 SGHTA, CDR2 FQGNSA. V was trimmed by 1 base and J by 6 bases, leaving 10 bases between them. The CDR3 totals 14 residues. The sequenced CDR3 bases are TGTGCCAGCAGCTTAGGAGGGGGGGCCAATGAG. It translates to CASSLGGGANE. The full-length CDR3 reads as CASSLGGGANEQFF. The whole variable domain, remainder taken from reference TRBV7-2 and TRBJ2-1, is GAGVSQSPSNKVTEKGKDVELRCDPISGHTALYWYRQSLGQGLEFLIYFQGNSAPDKSGLPSDRFSAERTGGSVSTLTIQRTQQEDSAVYLCASSLGGGANEQFFGPGTRLTVL.

Notes on this clone: The CDR3 end falls 3 residues outside the read, so it is completed with the germline J gene. This chain uses TRBV7-2 with TRBJ1-2; TRBD1 is a possible D gene (5 bases). The CDR3 contains 15 residues. Germline lookup yields CDR1 SGHTA and CDR2 FQGNSA. CDR3 DNA, as far as it was read: TGTGCCAGCAGTTCCGGGACTAGCTCCTACAATGAC. Translation: CASSSGTSSYND. The CDR3 reads in full as CASSSGTSSYNDYTF.

Comments on this clone: The CDR3 end falls 3 residues outside the read, so it is completed with the germline J gene. V is TRBV28 and J is TRBJ1-5; TRBD1 aligns across 9 bases. This CDR3 contains 16 residues. Unmatched junction bases numbered 9, after V lost 6 bases and J lost 3 bases. The V gene's germline CDR1 is MDHEN and CDR2 SYDVKM. CDR3 DNA, as far as it was read: TGTGCCAGCAGCATTATGACAGGGGGGGACAATCAGCCC. Protein: CASSIMTGGDNQP. The entire CDR3 is CASSIMTGGDNQPQHF.

This CDR3 reads CASSIFDQGHQPQHF. The CDR3 DNA, read in part, is TGTGCCAGTAGTATCTTTGACCAGGGGCATCAGCCC. The chain combines TRBV19 with TRBJ1-5; TRBD1 is a possible D gene (6 bases). Read coverage stops 3 residues before the CDR3 terminus; the germline J gene supplies the remainder. Germline CDR1 and CDR2: LNHDA and SQIVND (reference sequence). This CDR3 has 15 residues. Trimming pared 3 bases from V and 5 bases from J, leaving 14 bases between.

A note on this clone: The CDR3 is cut off 3 residues early in the read; its end comes from the germline J gene. The chain uses TRBV7-6 and TRBJ2-3, with D maybe TRBD2 (5 bases). V was trimmed by 0 bases and J by 5 bases, leaving 12 bases between them. The CDR3 has 15 residues. Germline values: CDR1 SGHVS, CDR2 FNYEAQ. CDR3 sequence reads: CASSLAAAGVDTQYF. The CDR3 DNA, read in part, is TGTGCCAGCAGCTTAGCAGCAGCCGGGGTAGATACG.

In regard to this clone: The read finishes 3 residues shy of the CDR3 end, and the germline J gene is used to complete it. V usage is TRBV7-8 and J usage is TRBJ1-5, with 9 bases lining up with TRBD1. The CDR3 spans 17 residues. Trimming took 4 bases from V and 4 from J; bases not matched to a gene: 11. Germline assignment: CDR1 SGHVS and CDR2 FQNEAQ. The CDR3: CASSSFRTGASNQPQHF. CDR3 DNA (partial): TGTGCCAGCAGCTCCTTCAGGACAGGGGCGAGTAATCAGCCC.

To note about this clone: Relative to the germline gene, one junction end is altered; a read error may explain this. The sequence runs out 3 residues before the end of the CDR3; the remainder is reconstructed from the germline J gene. Other DNA sequences in the same sample also yield this CDR3. J is TRBJ1-3 and V is TRBV20-1; 7 positions match TRBD1. Germline CDR1 reads DFQATT; CDR2 reads SNEGSKA (reference sequence). This CDR3 has 14 residues. This chain's CDR3 is CSARERTGGNTIYF. The sequenced CDR3 bases are TGCAGTGCTAGAGAGAGGACAGGAGGAAACACG.

On this clone: Read sequence stops 3 residues before the CDR3 end, and the germline J gene provides the missing end. The V gene is TRBV5-1, the J gene TRBJ2-3, with 10 bases fitting TRBD1. The CDR3 is 14 amino acids. Germline lookup yields CDR1 SGHRS and CDR2 YFSETQ. The covered CDR3 bases are TGCGCCAGCAGCACCCTGACAGGGGGCGAGACG. As protein: CASSTLTGGET. The whole CDR3 is CASSTLTGGETQYF.

The sequenced part of the CDR3 DNA is TGTGCCAGCTCACCACCTGGACAGGGCTTAAACTATGGT. Translating gives CASSPPGQGLNYG. The entire CDR3 sequence reads CASSPPGQGLNYGQYF. V usage is TRBV18 and J usage is TRBJ2-4; 8 nucleotides line up with TRBD1. The observed sequence ends 3 residues before the CDR3 terminus, with the missing tail filled in from the germline J gene. Germline values: CDR1 KGHSH, CDR2 LQKENI. CDR3 length: 16 amino acids.

Comment on this clone: The sequenced fragment ends 3 residues before the CDR3 boundary, so the rest is inferred from the germline J gene. This chain connects TRBV5-4 to TRBJ2-7, with TRBD1 identical over 9 bases. Germline assignment: CDR1 SGHNT and CDR2 YYREEE (reference sequence). The CDR3 totals 15 residues. Trimming at V came to 4 bases and at J to 4 bases, leaving 9 bases not matched to a gene. The CDR3 reads CASSPRTGDVYEQYF. The sequenced CDR3 bases are TGTGCCAGCAGCCCCCGGACAGGGGACGTTTACGAG.

As for this clone: The CDR3 end is not reached by the read, which stops 3 residues before it; the germline J gene fills it in. This chain connects TRBV7-3 to TRBJ1-2; D possibly corresponds to TRBD1 (6 bases). From germline, CDR1 is SGHTA and CDR2 FQGTGA. This CDR3 is 19 amino acids long. The sequenced part of the CDR3 DNA is TGTGCCAGCAGCTTAAGTCACACACAGGGACGACCAAGCACAGATACC. As protein: CASSLSHTQGRPSTDT. The complete CDR3 protein is CASSLSHTQGRPSTDTYTF.

With regard to this clone: The CDR3 end falls 3 residues outside the read, so it is completed with the germline J gene. The chain joins TRBV9 to TRBJ2-5, with D perhaps TRBD1 (5 bases). CDR1 is SGDLS and CDR2 is YYNGEE in the germline V gene. V lost 0 bases to trimming and J lost 5 bases, with 8 bases between them. The CDR3 runs to 13 residues. Here the CDR3 reads CASSVAAGETQYF. The DNA read from the CDR3 is TGTGCCAGCAGCGTAGCTGCAGGGGAGACC.

With regard to this clone: The observed sequence ends 3 residues before the CDR3 terminus, with the missing tail filled in from the germline J gene. The chain links TRBV7-9 to TRBJ1-1; D is ambiguous. The germline V gene encodes CDR1 SEHNR and CDR2 FQNEAQ (reference sequence). Trimming took off 1 base at V and 1 base at J, with 10 bases between the two ends. CDR3 length: 15 amino acids. CDR3 in amino acids: CASSLGRAGNTEAFF. CDR3 bases read: TGTGCCAGCAGCTTAGGCCGTGCGGGGAACACTGAA.

A word on this clone: The CDR3 end falls 3 residues outside the read, so it is completed with the germline J gene. The rearrangement joins TRBV5-1 to TRBJ2-2; D may be TRBD2 (6 bases). V was shortened by 7 bases and J by 10 bases, with 26 bases between the two germline ends. The CDR3 is 16 residues long. Germline V gene sequence: CDR1 SGHRS, CDR2 YFSETQ. This chain's CDR3 is CASSLVRDSDIEELFF. The part of the CDR3 DNA that was read is TGCGCCAGCTCACTGGTTCGGGACTCCGACATCGAGGAG.